The 30 T cell receptor beta chains presented below share a single source sample, sequenced in a study of cytomegalovirus exposure and HLA in healthy donors. PCR employed 60 Vbeta and 13 Jbeta primers. The data were produced by immunoSEQ multiplex PCR, yet TCRdb's version contains in-frame clones alone and is incomplete. This sample yields about 250,000 clones, of which 80% are seen a single time; 0.3% belongs to the top ten. Sequencing was carried out using PBMCs. These receptors all stem from a girl under 10 years old in good health and CMV-seronegative.

V is TRBV27 and J is TRBJ2-7; 10 bases map to TRBD1. The CDR3 covers 15 residues. The ends lost 6 bases at V and 5 bases at J; junction bases unmatched: 10. Germline CDR1 MNHEY, CDR2 SMNVEV (reference sequence). Here the CDR3 reads CASSYPGTGVNEQYF. For the CDR3, the DNA is TGTGCCAGCAGCTACCCAGGGACAGGGGTTAACGAGCAGTACTTC.

The CDR3 DNA is TGTGCCAGCAGAAATATTCGCTCTGGAAACACCATATATTTT. This codes for CASRNIRSGNTIYF. The chain joins TRBV5-6 to TRBJ1-3; D call uncertain. CDR3 length equals 14 residues. CDR1 and CDR2 (germline): SGHDT, YYEEEE. Trimming took 5 bases from V and 0 from J, leaving 9 bases between them.

This clone was seen more than once but under ten times. The same CDR3 can be traced to other DNA sequences in this sample. The CDR3 loop is CASSYDGGGTEAFF. DNA of the CDR3: TGTGCCAGCAGTTACGACGGAGGTGGCACTGAAGCTTTCTTT. The chain carries TRBV6-5 and TRBJ1-1; D gene uncertain. The CDR3 is 14 residues long. From germline, CDR1 is MNHEY and CDR2 SVGAGI. V was shortened by 2 bases and J by 4 bases, with 11 bases between the two germline ends.

CDR3 loop: CASSNQMNTEAFF. In nucleotides, the CDR3 is TGTGCCAGCAGCAATCAGATGAACACTGAAGCTTTCTTT. The chain links TRBV27 to TRBJ1-1, with D unresolved. Looked up from germline, CDR1 is MNHEY and CDR2 is SMNVEV (reference sequence). The CDR3 length is 13 residues. V was pared by 6 bases and J by 0 bases, with 8 bases between.

J is TRBJ2-1 and V is TRBV5-1; 9 positions match TRBD2. The CDR3 loop spans 16 amino acids. The germline CDR1 and CDR2 sequences are SGHRS and YFSETQ. With V trimmed by 4 bases and J by 7 bases, 12 bases remained unmatched. The DNA of the CDR3 is TGCGCCAGCAGCACTGCCGCGGGGGGGTCTAGGAATGAGCAGTTCTTC. Translating gives CASSTAAGGSRNEQFF.

This clone was detected only once. The chain recombines TRBV7-8 with TRBJ1-1; D possibly corresponds to TRBD1 (6 bases). The CDR3 runs to 15 residues. Germline V CDR1 and CDR2: SGHVS, FQNEAQ. Trimming removed 1 base from V and 1 base from J, with 10 bases in between. CDR3 sequence reads: CASSLGFRGNTEAFF. The CDR3 DNA sequence: TGTGCCAGCAGCTTAGGTTTCAGGGGGAACACTGAAGCTTTCTTT.

The CDR3 DNA is TGTGCCAGCAGTTTCCTGGCCGCCCCGGCTTTCTTT. This sequence encodes CASSFLAAPAFF. V gene TRBV28 combines with J gene TRBJ1-1; D is unclear. The CDR3 is 12 amino acids. Trimming removed 3 bases at V and 11 bases at J, with 13 bases between. The germline V gene encodes CDR1 MDHEN and CDR2 SYDVKM.

The chain has TRBV2 and TRBJ2-3; the D gene is possibly TRBD1 (6 bases). The CDR3 has 14 residues. Between the trimmed V and J ends, which lost 6 bases and 2 bases, there was a span of 12 bases. Looked up from germline, CDR1 is SNHLY and CDR2 is FYNNEI. For the CDR3, the DNA is TGTGCCAGCAGGGTTGGACAGCCCACAGATACGCAGTATTTT. Protein sequence: CASRVGQPTDTQYF.

This sequence joins TRBV29-1 and TRBJ1-1, with D perhaps matching TRBD1 (6 bases). The germline CDR1 and CDR2 sequences are SQVTM and ANQGSEA. The V and J ends lost 6 bases and 0 bases respectively, with 11 bases between them. There are 13 residues in the CDR3. CDR3 nucleotide sequence: TGCAGCGTCACTGGGACACTGAACACTGAAGCTTTCTTT. Its translation is CSVTGTLNTEAFF.

The genes are TRBV27 and TRBJ1-1, with 9 bases that match TRBD1. The V and J ends lost 10 bases and 1 base, in that order; junction bases with no gene match: 4. This CDR3 comprises 13 residues. The germline gives CDR1 MNHEY, CDR2 SMNVEV (reference sequence). The CDR3 reads CATGDRANTEAFF. CDR3 coding DNA: TGTGCCACCGGGGACAGGGCGAACACTGAAGCTTTCTTT.

This chain connects TRBV30 to TRBJ1-2; D remains ambiguous. The CDR3 consists of 14 residues. Germline V gene lookup returns CDR1 GTSNPN and CDR2 SVGIG (reference sequence). V lost 2 bases to trimming and J lost 4 bases, with 14 bases between them. In DNA, the CDR3 is TGTGCCTGGAGTATCGCGAGAGCGGTCTATGGCTACACCTTC. Translating it yields CAWSIARAVYGYTF.

The chain combines TRBV13 with TRBJ1-2; the D gene is possibly TRBD1 (5 bases). Per germline, CDR1 PRHDT and CDR2 FYEKMQ (reference sequence). V was shortened by 0 bases and J by 12 bases, with 11 bases between the two germline ends. This CDR3 region has 12 residues. For the CDR3, the DNA is TGTGCCAGCAGCTTAGGCAGGGCCGGGCACACCTTC. Translating gives CASSLGRAGHTF. The full variable domain, with the rest looked up from reference TRBV13 and TRBJ1-2, is AAGVIQSPRHLIKEKRETATLKCYPIPRHDTVYWYQQGPGQDPQFLISFYEKMQSDKGSIPDRFSAQQFSDYHSELNMSSLELGDSALYFCASSLGRAGHTFGSGTRLTVV.

V gene TRBV5-1 combines with J gene TRBJ2-1, with TRBD2 as a possible D gene (6 bases). Deletions cut 3 bases from V and 9 bases from J, with 13 bases between. CDR1 is SGHRS and CDR2 is YFSETQ in the germline V gene. The CDR3 runs to 13 residues. This CDR3 reads CASSYGLSGEQFF. CDR3 sequence (DNA): TGCGCCAGCAGCTATGGACTATCCGGTGAGCAGTTCTTC.

Remarks on this clone: Other DNA sequences within the sample encode an identical CDR3. This chain uses TRBV5-1 with TRBJ1-5; weak D call: TRBD1 (6 bases). Per the germline V gene, CDR1 is SGHRS and CDR2 is YFSETQ. Trimming cost V 0 bases and J 6 bases, with 7 bases left between them. The CDR3 totals 13 residues. The CDR3 DNA reads TGCGCCAGCAGCTTGGTAGGGGGTCAGCCCCAGCATTTT. It translates to CASSLVGGQPQHF. Full variable domain (outside the CDR3, taken from reference TRBV5-1 and TRBJ1-5): KAGVTQTPRYLIKTRGQQVTLSCSPISGHRSVSWYQQTPGQGLQFLFEYFSETQRNKGNFPGRFSGRQFSNSRSEMNVSTLELGDSALYLCASSLVGGQPQHFGDGTRLSIL.

The chain couples TRBV9 to TRBJ2-7, with 9 bases aligning to TRBD2. Germline lookup yields CDR1 SGDLS and CDR2 YYNGEE. Germline trimming cut 2 bases from V and 6 bases from J; bases unmatched to any gene: 12. The CDR3 sequence is 16 residues long. CDR3 DNA: TGTGCCAGCAGCGTCGTTCTAGCGGGACCGAACTGCGAGCAGTACTTC. This translates into CASSVVLAGPNCEQYF.

This chain links TRBV4-1 with TRBJ1-4; D is possibly TRBD1 (5 bases). V dropped 2 bases and J dropped 3 bases, with 13 bases sitting between them. This CDR3 region has 16 residues. The V gene's germline CDR1 is MGHRA and CDR2 YSYEKL. CDR3 region: CASSQKRQGANEKLFF. The CDR3 bases are TGCGCCAGCAGCCAAAAACGCCAGGGCGCTAATGAAAAACTGTTTTTT.

The J gene is TRBJ2-7, the V gene TRBV28; TRBD2 matches 7 bases. V dropped 3 bases and J dropped 4; count of bases not matched to a gene: 24. From germline, CDR1 is MDHEN and CDR2 SYDVKM. The CDR3 spans 20 residues. CDR3 coding DNA: TGTGCCAGCAGTTTTCCCGCCCGCTCAGTGTGGGGAGGGAGGGGATACGAGCAGTACTTC. Protein product: CASSFPARSVWGGRGYEQYF.

This chain joins TRBV6-5 and TRBJ1-5; 7 positions agree with TRBD1. Unmatched junction bases numbered 8, after V lost 7 bases and J lost 5 bases. The CDR3 extends over 14 amino acids. The V gene's germline CDR1 is MNHEY and CDR2 SVGAGI. CDR3 sequence reads: CASTPYRGDQPQHF. CDR3 nucleotide sequence: TGTGCCAGCACCCCCTACAGGGGAGATCAGCCCCAGCATTTT.

V and J are TRBV7-8 and TRBJ2-3; D perhaps matches TRBD2 (6 bases). V lost 2 bases to trimming and J lost 0 bases, with 9 bases between them. The CDR3 totals 15 residues. From germline, CDR1 is SGHVS and CDR2 FQNEAQ. The CDR3 loop reads CASSLYGTSTDTQYF. CDR3 coding DNA: TGTGCCAGCAGCTTATATGGGACTAGCACAGATACGCAGTATTTT.

The rearrangement joins TRBV9 to TRBJ2-1; TRBD2 matches 7 bases. This CDR3 region has 16 residues. V shed 0 bases and J 8 bases; nucleotides not matched to a gene: 11. Looked up from germline, CDR1 is SGDLS and CDR2 is YYNGEE. Written as DNA, the CDR3 is TGTGCCAGCAGCGTAGCCGCGGGAGTGTATTTTGATGAGCAGTTCTTC. Protein: CASSVAAGVYFDEQFF.

This chain links TRBV28 with TRBJ2-7, with D possibly being TRBD2 (5 bases). This CDR3 is built from 12 residues. V was trimmed by 5 bases and J by 7 bases, leaving 12 bases between them. Germline CDR1 is MDHEN and CDR2 is SYDVKM. CDR3 sequence reads: CASSLPSGEQYF. The CDR3 nucleotides read TGTGCCAGCAGTCTGCCTTCGGGAGAGCAGTACTTC.

The table lists this clone with a count of one. This sequence joins TRBV4-1 and TRBJ2-2; unclear D gene. Germline CDR1 and CDR2: MGHRA and YSYEKL. The V end lost 6 bases, the J end lost 7 bases, and 18 bases lay between the germline ends. There are 15 residues in the CDR3. The CDR3 sequence is CASSPVSSILGELFF. The CDR3 coding sequence is TGCGCCAGCAGTCCGGTCTCCTCCATCCTCGGGGAGCTGTTTTTT.

The chain recombines TRBV6-5 with TRBJ2-1; 8 bases line up with TRBD2. CDR1 is MNHEY, CDR2 SVGAGI, per germline. Germline trimming cut 6 bases from V and 7 bases from J; bases unmatched to any gene: 11. This CDR3 spans 15 amino acids. CDR3 in DNA: TGTGCCAGCAGCTCGGGACTAGTGATAAGAAATGAGCAGTTCTTC. Protein: CASSSGLVIRNEQFF.

The rearrangement links TRBV6-1 to TRBJ1-2; the match to TRBD1 covers 9 bases. The CDR3 runs 15 residues. The V gene's germline CDR1 is MNHNS and CDR2 SASEGT. The trim removed 6 bases at V and 8 bases at J, leaving 13 bases unmatched. CDR3 loop: CASRRDRASLRGYTF. DNA of the CDR3: TGTGCCAGCAGAAGGGACAGGGCCTCTTTGCGGGGCTACACCTTC.

This chain uses TRBV23-1 with TRBJ1-2, with D maybe TRBD1 (6 bases). TRBV23-1 is treated as an ORF (open reading frame) with a function not yet certain. V dropped 2 bases and J dropped 8 bases, with 15 bases sitting between them. CDR3 size: 14 residues. This chain's CDR3 is CASSQNRGYGGYTF. The DNA of the CDR3 is TGCGCCAGCAGTCAAAATAGGGGGTACGGGGGCTACACCTTC.

The V and J genes are TRBV7-3 and TRBJ2-2, with no clear D. This CDR3 is 12 amino acids long. Trimming took off 2 bases at V and 6 bases at J, with 4 bases between the two ends. Germline V lookup: CDR1 SGHTA, CDR2 FQGTGA. The CDR3, as DNA: TGTGCCAGCAGCTTACTAGCCGGGGAGCTGTTTTTT. It translates to CASSLLAGELFF.

CDR3 sequence reads: CASSSEGGGPSYEQYF. The CDR3 nucleotides are TGTGCCAGCAGCTCAGAAGGCGGGGGCCCGTCCTACGAGCAGTACTTC. The chain uses TRBV7-6 and TRBJ2-7, with D maybe TRBD2 (7 bases). The CDR3 totals 16 residues. Trimming removed 4 bases from V and 1 base from J, with 17 bases in between. The germline V gene has CDR1 SGHVS and CDR2 FNYEAQ.

The chain is built from TRBV6-1 and TRBJ2-1; TRBD2 matches 10 bases. Germline-derived CDR1 and CDR2 are MNHNS and SASEGT. V gave up 7 bases and J gave up 8 bases; unmatched junction bases: 5. The CDR3 spans 13 residues. This CDR3 is CASKLAGSYEQFF. Written as DNA, the CDR3 is TGTGCCAGCAAACTAGCGGGATCCTATGAGCAGTTCTTC.

The genes are TRBV30 and TRBJ2-2; the D gene is possibly TRBD2 (5 bases). This CDR3 has 14 residues. Germline V gene sequence: CDR1 GTSNPN, CDR2 SVGIG (reference sequence). The ends were cut back, 8 bases at V and 6 bases at J, with 19 bases in the middle. CDR3 sequence (DNA): TGTGCCCAAACACCTACTAGGTCTGCCGGGGAGCTGTTTTTT. This translates into CAQTPTRSAGELFF.

V gene TRBV6-1 combines with J gene TRBJ2-3, with a weak D call TRBD1 (6 bases). The CDR3 contains 15 residues. Between the trimmed V and J ends, which lost 3 bases and 4 bases, there was a span of 14 bases. Looked up from germline, CDR1 is MNHNS and CDR2 is SASEGT. The CDR3 loop reads CASSDVAGTSDTQYF. In DNA form, the CDR3 reads TGTGCCAGCAGTGACGTGGCCGGGACATCAGATACGCAGTATTTT.